Listed below are T cell receptor beta chains from one sample, sequenced in a study of blood T cells in healthy people across ages. TCRdb re-called the 5' RACE reads with MiXCR, one entry per CDR3 protein. The table has roughly 650,000 distinct CDR3 sequences, 32% seen once. The sample comprised blood. All receptors come from a woman of 80 years or more in good health. CDR3s include the opening cysteine and the closing phenylalanine or tryptophan. The D gene is left open where the match is weak. Clone size is stated in some rows and not others, as once, few, many or a class when expanded.

d_call j_call clone_size v_call cdr3_aa cdr3_nt
TRBD1 TRBJ2-7 many TRBV11-1 CASSPSWDRGYEQYF TGTGCCAGCAGCCCAAGCTGGGACAGGGGGTACGAGCAGTACTTC
TRBD1 TRBJ2-7 many TRBV6-2/TRBV6-3 CASSIRQGLLPTEQYF TGTGCCAGCAGTATCCGACAGGGCCTTTTACCCACGGAGCAGTACTTC
. TRBJ1-1 many TRBV5-5 CASSLSPVPGTEAFF TGTGCCAGCAGTTTATCACCGGTCCCGGGGACTGAAGCTTTCTTT
. TRBJ1-2 many TRBV7-3 CASSDGTTNYGYTF TGTGCCAGCAGCGATGGGACGACTAACTATGGCTACACCTTC
. TRBJ1-1 many TRBV4-2 CASSQDRLGVAEAFF TGTGCCAGCAGCCAAGATCGTCTAGGGGTCGCTGAAGCTTTCTTT
. TRBJ2-3 once TRBV29-1 CSVNGLPGAGTDTQYF TGCAGCGTCAATGGGTTGCCGGGGGCCGGCACGGATACGCAGTATTTT
. TRBJ2-7 few TRBV7-2 CASRPDGPSSYEQYF TGTGCCAGCAGACCAGACGGCCCTAGCTCCTACGAGCAGTACTTC
. TRBJ1-2 many TRBV20-1 CSARDGGRVDGYTF TGCAGTGCTAGAGACGGAGGAAGAGTAGATGGCTACACCTTC
TRBD2 TRBJ2-5 . TRBV9 CATSPGLAGQETQYF TGTGCCACCAGTCCCGGACTAGCGGGACAAGAGACCCAGTACTTC
. TRBJ1-2 few TRBV29-1 CSARQDYYGYTF TGCAGCGCCCGACAGGACTACTATGGCTACACCTTC
TRBD1 TRBJ2-7 many TRBV20-1 CSARAHPGTGDYEQYF TGCAGTGCTAGAGCACACCCCGGGACAGGGGACTACGAGCAGTACTTC
. TRBJ2-2 . TRBV13 CASSSGVLESGELFF TGTGCCAGCAGCTCAGGGGTTCTCGAATCCGGGGAGCTGTTTTTT
TRBD2 TRBJ2-3 . TRBV6-5 CASSYLPSGTDTDTQYF TGTGCCAGCAGTTACCTCCCGAGCGGGACGGACACAGATACGCAGTATTTT
. TRBJ2-1 many TRBV14 CASSPLGVGDGEQFF TGTGCCAGCAGCCCCCTCGGGGTGGGGGACGGTGAGCAGTTCTTC
. TRBJ2-7 . TRBV10-3 CAISESGQSYEQYF TGTGCCATCAGTGAGTCTGGACAGTCCTACGAGCAGTACTTC
TRBD1 TRBJ2-5 few TRBV6-5 CASSYQGAQETQYF TGTGCCAGCAGTTACCAGGGGGCCCAAGAGACCCAGTACTTC
TRBD1 TRBJ2-7 many TRBV4-3 CASSQDRGQGGGEQYF TGCGCCAGCAGCCAAGATAGGGGACAGGGAGGAGGCGAGCAGTACTTC
TRBD1 TRBJ1-2 many TRBV20-1 CSASLRTGANYGYTF TGCAGTGCTAGTCTTAGGACAGGGGCTAACTATGGCTACACCTTC
. TRBJ2-5 many TRBV20-1 CSARDNPSTQYF TGCAGTGCTAGAGATAACCCTTCGACCCAGTACTTC